This T cell receptor beta chain is drawn from a study of patients and donors after allogeneic stem cell transplantation. This CDR3 has 16 residues. TCRdb ran MiXCR on the RT-PCR reads and lists one entry per CDR3 protein. The data contain some 960,000 distinct CDR3 sequences, around 17% of them seen just once; the ten biggest clones take up under 6.5%. Sequenced sample: blood, either unsorted or a sorted T cell fraction (not recorded which). This receptor was obtained from a human donor who was either an allogeneic HSCT recipient or a stem cell or donor lymphocyte infusion donor (not recorded which). It is not recorded whose cells these are; they may come from a transplant donor. The genes are TRBV21-1 and TRBJ1-6; TRBD1, the table's D call, was not compared with the DNA. TRBV21-1 is flagged as a pseudogene. CDR3 bases: TGTGCCAGCTCCCCTATCAGCAGGGGGAAAAATTCACCCCTCCACTTT. It encodes CASSPISRGKNSPLHF.